The T cell receptor beta chain under discussion was sequenced for a study of cytomegalovirus exposure and HLA in healthy donors. This CDR3 has 18 residues. Primers: 60 Vbeta forward and 13 Jbeta reverse. Generated by immunoSEQ multiplex PCR, the TCRdb table keeps only in-frame clones and is missing some. The sample holds 55,000 to 80,000 clones, about 65% seen once. The source of this sequence is a young woman in good health and CMV-seronegative. V usage is TRBV21-1 and J usage is TRBJ2-3; TRBD2, the D gene given by the table, was not confirmed from the DNA. TRBV21-1 constitutes a pseudogene. Sequences were obtained from PBMCs. CDR3 coding DNA: TGTGCCAGCAGCTCCGCAACTAGCGGGGGGAAGGGCACAGATACGCAGTATTTT. Its protein product is CASSSATSGGKGTDTQYF.